Following are 6 T cell receptor beta chains from one sample sequenced in a study of T cell clonotyping in hematopoietic cell transplantation. Sequenced by immunoSEQ multiplex PCR; TCRdb stores in-frame clones only, minus some. This sample has about 10,000 clones, with around 90% found just once. Documented time point: recipient sample about 28 days before transplant, after cytoreduction. Sequencing used peripheral blood mononuclear cells, obtained before stem cell transplant. Source of these receptors: a woman between 50 and 59 years old with chronic myeloid leukemia. Some clones in this sample may be carry-over from other donors' samples.

The rearrangement joins TRBV2 to TRBJ2-7; D gene unclear. Trimming stripped 5 bases from V and 1 base from J, with 3 bases between. The length of the CDR3 is 11 residues. Germline V CDR1 and CDR2: SNHLY, FYNNEI. The DNA for the CDR3 is TGTGCCAGCAGTTATTCCTACGAGCAGTACTTC. It translates to CASSYSYEQYF.

The CDR3 sequence is CASSPGTSGYEQYF. The CDR3 DNA reads TGTGCCAGCAGCCCTGGGACTAGCGGTTACGAGCAGTACTTC. The chain has TRBV9 and TRBJ2-7; 11 bases are shared with TRBD2. Unmatched junction bases numbered 4, after V lost 4 bases and J lost 4 bases. CDR1 is SGDLS and CDR2 is YYNGEE in the germline V gene. The CDR3 length is 14 residues.

The chain recombines TRBV4-3 with TRBJ2-5; no definite D call. V lost 2 bases to trimming and J lost 5 bases, with 9 bases between them. The CDR3 loop spans 13 amino acids. Germline V gives CDR1 LGHNA, CDR2 YSLEER. The DNA for the CDR3 is TGCGCCAGCAGCCAATCCTATGAGGAGACCCAGTACTTC. Amino acid sequence: CASSQSYEETQYF.

V gene TRBV4-2 combines with J gene TRBJ2-2; 9 bases align to TRBD2. This CDR3 is built from 16 residues. V lost 2 bases, J lost 2 bases, and 3 bases stayed unmatched. CDR1 and CDR2 (germline): LGHNA, YNFKEQ. CDR3 sequence reads: CASSQRREGNTGELFF. CDR3 sequence (DNA): TGTGCCAGCAGCCAAAGGCGGGAGGGTAACACCGGGGAGCTGTTTTTT.

The chain joins TRBV5-1 to TRBJ2-5, with TRBD1 identical over 8 bases. With V trimmed by 3 bases and J by 1 base, 5 bases remained unmatched. This CDR3 is built from 15 residues. The V gene's germline CDR1 is SGHRS and CDR2 YFSETQ. The CDR3 region has the DNA TGCGCCAGCAGCTCGGACAGGGTGGGCCAAGAGACCCAGTACTTC. Protein sequence: CASSSDRVGQETQYF.

The chain joins TRBV29-1 to TRBJ2-7; D perhaps matches TRBD2 (5 bases). The CDR3 totals 14 residues. The germline V gene encodes CDR1 SQVTM and CDR2 ANQGSEA. V was trimmed by 0 bases and J by 2 bases, leaving 11 bases between them. The CDR3 reads CSVEEAGSAYEQYF. The CDR3 nucleotides read TGCAGCGTTGAAGAGGCTGGGAGCGCCTACGAGCAGTACTTC.